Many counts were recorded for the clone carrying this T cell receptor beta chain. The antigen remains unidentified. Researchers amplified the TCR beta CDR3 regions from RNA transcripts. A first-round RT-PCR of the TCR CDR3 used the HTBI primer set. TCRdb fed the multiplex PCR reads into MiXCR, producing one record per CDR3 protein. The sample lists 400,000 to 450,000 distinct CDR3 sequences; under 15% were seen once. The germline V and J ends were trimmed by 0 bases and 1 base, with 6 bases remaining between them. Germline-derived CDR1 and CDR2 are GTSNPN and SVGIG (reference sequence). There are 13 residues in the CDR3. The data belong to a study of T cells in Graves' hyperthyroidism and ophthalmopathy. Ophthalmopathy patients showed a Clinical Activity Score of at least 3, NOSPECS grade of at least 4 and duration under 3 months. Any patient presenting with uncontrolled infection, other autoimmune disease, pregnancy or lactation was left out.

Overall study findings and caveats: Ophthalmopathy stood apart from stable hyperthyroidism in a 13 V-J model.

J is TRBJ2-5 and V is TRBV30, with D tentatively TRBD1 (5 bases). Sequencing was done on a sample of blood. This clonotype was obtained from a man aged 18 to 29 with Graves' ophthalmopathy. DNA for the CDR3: TGTGCCTGGAGTGTACAGGTCCAAGAGACCCAGTACTTC. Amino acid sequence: CAWSVQVQETQYF.